The rows below give T cell receptor beta chains drawn from one sample of a study of post-analysis software for immune sequencing data. TCRdb re-called the PCR reads through MiXCR, storing one row per CDR3 protein. Of approximately 250,000 distinct CDR3 sequences in the sample, 35% to 45% are singletons; the top ten hold roughly 4.8%. The sample consisted of blood. The receptors here all came from a girl between 5 and 17 years old with multiple sclerosis. Both conserved end residues are part of each CDR3. D genes are given only for firm matches. Size tells how often a clone was seen (once, few, many) or the class of an expanded clone, and some rows leave it out.

size	V	J	D	CDR3	DNA
NA	TRBV28	TRBJ2-7	TRBD1	CASSPGQSYEQYF	TGTGCCAGCAGCCCGGGACAGTCCTACGAGCAGTACTTC
NA	TRBV15	TRBJ1-2	NA	CATSRDEMVATGYTF	TGTGCCACCAGCAGAGATGAGATGGTAGCCACCGGCTACACCTTC
many	TRBV20-1	TRBJ2-1	NA	CSAGFYRDSAYNEQFF	TGCAGTGCTGGATTCTACCGGGACTCTGCCTACAATGAGCAGTTCTTC
few	TRBV12-3/TRBV12-4	TRBJ2-5	NA	CASSRDFREALYF	TGTGCCAGCAGTCGGGACTTTCGAGAGGCCCTGTACTTC
many	TRBV28	TRBJ2-3	NA	CASSYGGRADTQYF	TGTGCCAGCAGTTATGGAGGAAGGGCAGATACGCAGTATTTT
many	TRBV5-1	TRBJ1-2	NA	CASSLAADGSYGYTF	TGCGCCAGCAGCTTGGCCGCGGACGGATCCTATGGCTACACCTTC
NA	TRBV12-3/TRBV12-4	TRBJ1-1	NA	CASSVGGSTEAFF	TGTGCCAGCAGTGTCGGGGGTTCCACTGAAGCTTTCTTT
few	TRBV19	TRBJ2-1	NA	CASSWDGNYNEQFF	TGTGCCAGTAGTTGGGACGGGAACTACAATGAGCAGTTCTTC
few	TRBV19	TRBJ1-5	NA	CASSEGDQPQHF	TGTGCCAGTAGTGAAGGGGATCAGCCCCAGCATTTT
NA	TRBV7-9	TRBJ2-3	NA	CASSSRSIREGGTDTQYF	TGTGCCAGCAGCTCGAGATCGATTAGGGAAGGAGGCACAGATACGCAGTATTTT
few	TRBV5-5	TRBJ1-3	TRBD1	CASRSQGGAGNTIYF	TGTGCCAGCAGATCTCAGGGGGGCGCTGGAAACACCATATATTTT
many	TRBV6-5	TRBJ2-7	NA	CASSPRDGAYEQYF	TGTGCCAGCAGCCCAAGGGACGGTGCCTACGAGCAGTACTTC
many	TRBV19	TRBJ1-2	NA	CASNPGPGLRGYTF	TGTGCCAGTAATCCGGGACCGGGCTTAAGGGGCTACACCTTC
many	TRBV5-1	TRBJ1-1	TRBD1	CASSLSTGVNTEAFF	TGCGCCAGCAGCCTATCGACAGGGGTGAACACTGAAGCTTTCTTT
many	TRBV2	TRBJ2-1	NA	CASSEASIMDEQFF	TGTGCCAGCAGTGAAGCGAGCATTATGGATGAGCAGTTCTTC
NA	TRBV15	TRBJ1-2	NA	CATGRDRSARIYGYTF	TGTGCCACCGGCAGAGATCGATCAGCCAGGATTTATGGCTACACCTTC
once	TRBV20-1	TRBJ2-5	NA	CSASLLGGRETQYF	TGCAGTGCTAGCCTTTTGGGGGGTCGAGAGACCCAGTACTTC
NA	TRBV3-1	TRBJ2-1	TRBD2	CASSQDGLAGYNEQFF	TGTGCCAGCAGCCAAGATGGCCTAGCGGGATACAATGAGCAGTTCTTC
NA	TRBV3-1	TRBJ1-1	NA	CASSQGWKNTEAFF	TGTGCCAGCAGCCAAGGATGGAAGAACACTGAAGCTTTCTTT
NA	TRBV20-1	TRBJ1-1	NA	CSAAGGANTEAFF	TGCAGTGCGGCGGGGGGAGCGAACACTGAAGCTTTCTTT
NA	TRBV7-2	TRBJ2-7	TRBD1	CASSYGTVNYEQYF	TGTGCCAGCAGTTACGGGACAGTGAACTACGAGCAGTACTTC
NA	TRBV12-3/TRBV12-4	TRBJ2-5	TRBD2	CASSLNTNGLAEEETQYF	TGTGCCAGCAGTTTAAATACCAACGGACTAGCGGAGGAAGAGACCCAGTACTTC
NA	TRBV27	TRBJ2-7	TRBD1	CASSLRDRPYEQYF	TGTGCCAGCAGTTTGAGGGACAGGCCCTACGAGCAGTACTTC
many	TRBV15	TRBJ2-1	NA	CATSRVGDPGNNEQFF	TGTGCCACCAGCAGAGTAGGGGACCCTGGAAACAATGAGCAGTTCTTC
many	TRBV12-3/TRBV12-4	TRBJ1-1	TRBD1	CASSLQTGGTEAFF	TGTGCCAGCAGTCTCCAAACAGGGGGGACTGAAGCTTTCTTT
NA	TRBV4-1	TRBJ1-4	TRBD1	CASSLRQGARTGNEKLFF	TGCGCCAGCAGCCTGAGACAGGGGGCAAGAACGGGAAATGAAAAACTGTTTTTT
many	TRBV3-1	TRBJ2-5	NA	CASSRGSGTQYF	TGTGCCAGCAGCAGGGGATCCGGGACCCAGTACTTC
NA	TRBV11-2	TRBJ2-7	NA	CASSLNEFGEPYEQYF	TGTGCCAGCAGCTTAAACGAGTTCGGTGAACCCTACGAGCAGTACTTC
many	TRBV25-1	TRBJ1-1	NA	CASSARELKQGPPEAFF	TGTGCCAGCAGCGCCCGTGAATTGAAACAGGGCCCGCCTGAAGCTTTCTTT
few	TRBV5-1	TRBJ2-7	NA	CASSSSAGPYEQYF	TGCGCCAGCAGCTCCTCGGCAGGGCCCTACGAGCAGTACTTC
NA	TRBV24-1	TRBJ2-3	TRBD2	CTTSDSSGRATDTQYF	TGTACCACCAGTGACAGTAGCGGGAGGGCGACAGATACGCAGTATTTT
many	TRBV24-1	TRBJ1-5	NA	CATGPGYSNQPQHF	TGTGCCACCGGTCCGGGGTATAGCAATCAGCCCCAGCATTTT
few	TRBV20-1	TRBJ2-1	NA	CSARERGAVPYNEQFF	TGCAGTGCTAGAGAGCGGGGTGCAGTGCCCTACAATGAGCAGTTCTTC
NA	TRBV4-1	TRBJ2-5	NA	CASSQDGGHNRMEQYF	TGCGCCAGCAGCCAAGACGGGGGACACAACCGTATGGAGCAGTACTTC
many	TRBV6-5	TRBJ1-2	TRBD1	CASSSLRQGHPYGYTF	TGTGCCAGCAGTTCCCTTCGACAGGGGCATCCCTATGGCTACACCTTC
many	TRBV20-1	TRBJ2-1	TRBD2	CSATSGRFGYEQFF	TGCAGTGCTACCAGCGGGAGATTTGGCTATGAGCAGTTCTTC
many	TRBV3-1	TRBJ2-1	TRBD2	CASSQGLAGSPDEQFF	TGTGCCAGCAGCCAAGGGCTAGCGGGCTCCCCGGATGAGCAGTTCTTC
NA	TRBV10-3	TRBJ2-3	TRBD2	CAAGTTSGRATDTQYF	TGTGCCGCCGGGACAACTAGCGGGAGGGCCACAGATACGCAGTATTTT
many	TRBV20-1	TRBJ2-3	TRBD1	CSASDRVTDTQYF	TGCAGTGCTAGCGACAGGGTCACAGATACGCAGTATTTT
many	TRBV12-3/TRBV12-4	TRBJ2-1	NA	CASKPGAPHNEQFF	TGTGCCAGCAAACCCGGCGCTCCCCACAATGAGCAGTTCTTC